This entry lists 3 T cell receptor beta chains sequenced from one sample in a study of T cell responses to AZD1222 COVID-19 vaccine. Assay: immunoSEQ multiplex PCR; the TCRdb copy retains only in-frame clones and omits some. In the table there are 110,000 to 150,000 clones, about 89% of which are singletons. The sample in question was peripheral blood, obtained on day 0 of AZD1222 vaccination. Receptors originate from an adult in good health.

This chain uses TRBV5-1 with TRBJ2-3; 7 nucleotides match TRBD1. CDR3 length: 14 amino acids. The J segment lost 8 bases and the V segment lost 5 bases, leaving 11 bases of the junction unmatched. CDR1 and CDR2 (germline): SGHRS, YFSETQ. In DNA, the CDR3 is TGCGCCAGCAGACCCCGGACAGGCTCTGGTACGCAGTATTTT. It encodes CASRPRTGSGTQYF.

This clone was counted only a few times. This chain joins TRBV7-9 and TRBJ2-7; D is possibly TRBD1 (6 bases). CDR1 SEHNR and CDR2 FQNEAQ come from the germline V gene (reference sequence). CDR3 size: 17 residues. The germline V and J ends were trimmed by 4 bases and 9 bases, with 28 bases remaining between them. CDR3 residues: CASSSGSPRGGLRWQYF. The CDR3, as DNA: TGTGCCAGCAGCTCCGGATCGCCGAGAGGGGGTTTACGTTGGCAGTACTTC.

The sample holds a few counts of this clone. The chain couples TRBV6-1 to TRBJ2-7; 8 nucleotides match TRBD1. CDR1 MNHNS and CDR2 SASEGT come from the germline V gene. The ends lost 0 bases at V and 5 bases at J; junction bases unmatched: 9. The CDR3 consists of 16 residues. The CDR3 region has the DNA TGTGCCAGCAGTGAAGCGTCGGGGGCAGGGGGCGACGAGCAGTACTTC. This codes for CASSEASGAGGDEQYF.